The present T cell receptor beta chain was sequenced within a study of cytomegalovirus exposure and HLA in healthy donors. Study-wide points: Later work associated 17,000 or so TCR beta sequences with HLA alleles at 0.05 false discovery rate.

PCR used 60 Vbeta primers and 13 Jbeta primers. Assay: immunoSEQ multiplex PCR; the TCRdb copy retains only in-frame clones and omits some. In the table there are about 120,000 clones, roughly 80% of which are singletons. Trimming left V 7 bases short and J 2 bases short, with 23 bases between. The CDR3 loop spans 17 amino acids. CDR1 and CDR2 (germline): SQVTM, ANQGSEA. On this clone: The antigen remains undetermined.

The rearrangement joins TRBV29-1 to TRBJ1-4, with D maybe TRBD1 (6 bases). The sequencing input was PBMCs. The origin of this receptor is a female donor in good health and CMV-seropositive. The CDR3: CSALQGTASVTNEKLFF. DNA of the CDR3: TGCAGCGCTTTACAGGGTACAGCCTCGGTGACTAATGAAAAACTGTTTTTT.